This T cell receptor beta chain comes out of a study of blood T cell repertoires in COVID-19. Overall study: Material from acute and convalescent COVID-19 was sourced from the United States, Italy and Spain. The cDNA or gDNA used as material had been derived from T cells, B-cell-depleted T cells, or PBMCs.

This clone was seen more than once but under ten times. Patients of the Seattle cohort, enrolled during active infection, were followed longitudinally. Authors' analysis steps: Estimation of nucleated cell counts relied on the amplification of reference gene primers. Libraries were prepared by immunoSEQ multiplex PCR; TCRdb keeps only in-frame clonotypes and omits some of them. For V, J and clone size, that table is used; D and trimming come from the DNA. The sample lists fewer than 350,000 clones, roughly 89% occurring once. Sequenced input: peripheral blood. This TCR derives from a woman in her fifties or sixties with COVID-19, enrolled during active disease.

CDR3 sequence: CASSRPGQEHF. CDR3 in DNA: TGTGCCAGCAGTCGCCCGGGACAGGAGCATTTT. The chain uses TRBV2 and TRBJ1-5, with 8 nucleotides matching TRBD1. The germline gives CDR1 SNHLY, CDR2 FYNNEI. The CDR3 has 11 residues. The junction had 5 bases not matched to a gene; V was cut back by 5 bases and J by 14 bases.